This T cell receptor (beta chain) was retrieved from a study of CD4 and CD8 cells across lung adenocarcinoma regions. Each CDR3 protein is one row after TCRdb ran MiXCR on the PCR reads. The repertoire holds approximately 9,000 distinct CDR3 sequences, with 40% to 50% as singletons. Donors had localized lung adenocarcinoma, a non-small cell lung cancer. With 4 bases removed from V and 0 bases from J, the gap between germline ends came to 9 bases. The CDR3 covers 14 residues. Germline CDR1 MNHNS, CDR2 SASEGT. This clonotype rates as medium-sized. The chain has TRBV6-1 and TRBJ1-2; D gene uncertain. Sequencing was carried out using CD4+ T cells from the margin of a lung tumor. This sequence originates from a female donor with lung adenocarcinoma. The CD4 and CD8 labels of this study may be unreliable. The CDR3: CASSGTQSNYGYTF. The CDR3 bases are TGTGCCAGCAGTGGGACGCAGTCTAACTATGGCTACACCTTC.